The rows below give T cell receptor beta chains drawn from one sample of a study of CD8 T cells in Susac syndrome. Each CDR3 protein is one row after TCRdb ran MiXCR on the immunoSEQ multiplex PCR reads. The sample records 150,000 to 200,000 distinct CDR3 sequences, roughly 90% being singletons. The sequenced sample consisted of CD4+ T cells from PBMCs. These TCRs come from a human donor with Susac syndrome. Each CDR3 is given with its conserved first and last residue. D genes are given only for firm matches. Clone size is not always given. Where it is, it says once, few, many or a class for expanded clones.

v_call	j_call	d_call	clone_size	cdr3_aa	cdr3_nt
TRBV12-3/TRBV12-4	TRBJ2-7	NA	once	CASSLAYGSSYEQYF	TGTGCCAGCAGTTTAGCATACGGGTCTTCCTACGAGCAGTACTTC
TRBV10-3	TRBJ2-5	TRBD1	NA	CAISGDRGETQYF	TGTGCCATCAGTGGAGACAGGGGAGAGACCCAGTACTTC
TRBV21-1	TRBJ1-5	NA	NA	CASSKDAYSLNQPQHF	TGTGCCAGCAGCAAAGACGCATACAGCCTTAATCAGCCCCAGCATTTT
TRBV9	TRBJ2-7	NA	NA	CASSPQVGRSSYEQYF	TGTGCCAGCAGCCCCCAAGTCGGACGTAGCTCCTACGAGCAGTACTTC
TRBV20-1	TRBJ2-1	TRBD2	NA	CSASIAGGSYNEQFF	TGCAGTGCTAGTATAGCGGGAGGGTCCTACAATGAGCAGTTCTTC
TRBV20-1	TRBJ2-1	NA	NA	CSATPGGWEQFF	TGCAGTGCTACCCCAGGTGGGTGGGAGCAGTTCTTC
TRBV2	TRBJ2-3	NA	NA	CASNGQTSITDTQYF	TGTGCCAGCAATGGCCAGACTAGTATCACAGATACGCAGTATTTT
TRBV12-3/TRBV12-4	TRBJ2-7	TRBD1	NA	CASSGDRAYEQYF	TGTGCCAGCAGTGGAGACAGGGCCTACGAGCAGTACTTC
TRBV3-1	TRBJ1-6	NA	NA	CASSQVAVADSPLHF	TGTGCCAGCAGCCAAGTTGCAGTCGCGGATTCACCCCTCCACTTT
TRBV3-1	TRBJ2-7	TRBD1	NA	CASSRAWTGSYEQYF	TGTGCCAGCAGCCGGGCCTGGACAGGGAGTTACGAGCAGTACTTC
TRBV6-2/TRBV6-3	TRBJ2-3	NA	NA	CASSEQGPVTQYF	TGTGCCAGCAGCGAACAGGGCCCAGTCACGCAGTATTTT
TRBV20-1	TRBJ2-6	NA	NA	CSAISLGRNSGANVLTF	TGCAGTGCAATCAGCCTAGGCAGAAACTCTGGGGCCAACGTCCTGACTTTC
TRBV7-9	TRBJ1-5	NA	NA	CASILAGNNQPQHF	TGTGCCAGCATCTTAGCGGGCAACAATCAGCCCCAGCATTTT
TRBV20-1	TRBJ2-1	TRBD2	NA	CSAREGTSGSDEQFF	TGCAGTGCTAGAGAGGGGACTAGCGGGAGCGATGAGCAGTTCTTC
TRBV18	TRBJ2-7	TRBD1	once	CASSRAYGTGGGSSYEQYF	TGTGCCAGCTCACGAGCTTACGGGACAGGGGGCGGAAGCTCCTACGAGCAGTACTTC
TRBV3-1	TRBJ2-1	TRBD2	NA	CASSQGGLEQFF	TGTGCCAGCAGCCAAGGGGGACTAGAGCAGTTCTTC
TRBV12-3/TRBV12-4	TRBJ1-6	TRBD1	NA	CASSDRDENSPLHF	TGTGCCAGCAGTGACAGGGATGAGAATTCACCCCTCCACTTT
TRBV6-1	TRBJ2-1	NA	once	CATGTYNEQFF	TGTGCCACCGGGACTTACAATGAGCAGTTCTTC
TRBV6-2/TRBV6-3	TRBJ2-5	NA	NA	CASSYSKGAETQYF	TGTGCCAGCAGTTACTCGAAGGGAGCGGAGACCCAGTACTTC
TRBV18	TRBJ2-3	TRBD2	NA	CATRGLAGQDTQYF	TGTGCCACCCGGGGACTAGCGGGACAAGATACGCAGTATTTT
TRBV7-8	TRBJ2-7	TRBD1	NA	CASSLPRDRYYEQYF	TGTGCCAGCAGCTTACCGAGGGACAGATACTACGAGCAGTACTTC
TRBV5-1	TRBJ1-2	TRBD1	once	CASSLTGDANYGYTF	TGCGCCAGCAGCTTGACAGGGGACGCTAACTATGGCTACACCTTC
TRBV7-9	TRBJ1-1	NA	NA	CASSLKGTKNMNTEAFF	TGTGCCAGCAGCTTAAAAGGGACCAAAAATATGAACACTGAAGCTTTCTTT
TRBV20-1	TRBJ2-1	TRBD2	NA	CSARDIYSRGGISSNEQFF	TGCAGTGCTAGAGATATTTACAGTCGCGGGGGGATTAGTAGCAATGAGCAGTTCTTC
TRBV7-2	TRBJ2-3	NA	once	CASSLGQGPDTQYF	TGTGCCAGCAGCTTAGGTCAGGGCCCAGATACGCAGTATTTT
TRBV7-2	TRBJ2-4	NA	NA	CASSLEMGFQYF	TGTGCCAGCAGCTTAGAGATGGGCTTTCAGTACTTC
TRBV5-1	TRBJ1-1	NA	NA	CASSLFVGTEAFF	TGCGCCAGCAGTCTTTTTGTGGGCACTGAAGCTTTCTTT
TRBV6-2/TRBV6-3	TRBJ1-1	NA	NA	CATPAANTEAFF	TGTGCCACCCCCGCAGCGAACACTGAAGCTTTCTTT
TRBV6-2/TRBV6-3	TRBJ2-1	TRBD2	NA	CASAPGTSGRQFF	TGTGCCAGCGCTCCCGGGACTAGCGGGCGGCAGTTCTTC
TRBV9	TRBJ2-2	TRBD2	NA	CASSSPRGREASGELFF	TGTGCCAGCAGCTCCCCCCGCGGGCGGGAGGCCTCCGGGGAGCTGTTTTTT
TRBV5-6	TRBJ1-6	NA	NA	CASTVVQTTGSPLHF	TGTGCCAGCACCGTCGTCCAAACCACGGGTTCACCCCTCCACTTT
TRBV7-9	TRBJ1-3	NA	NA	CASSQAPDSSLNF	TGTGCCAGCAGCCAAGCCCCCGACAGTTCCCTCAACTTT
TRBV28	TRBJ2-5	NA	NA	CASSFTRGETQYF	TGTGCCAGCAGTTTTACCCGGGGGGAGACCCAGTACTTC
TRBV20-1	TRBJ1-4	NA	NA	CSASGGTSNEKLFF	TGCAGTGCCAGCGGGGGAACCTCGAATGAAAAACTGTTTTTT
TRBV12-3/TRBV12-4	TRBJ1-2	NA	NA	CASSETPGRDYGYTF	TGTGCCAGCAGTGAAACCCCCGGGCGCGACTATGGCTACACCTTC
TRBV3-1	TRBJ2-7	TRBD2	NA	CASSQLERGGYNEQYF	TGTGCCAGCAGCCAGTTAGAGCGGGGGGGCTACAACGAGCAGTACTTC
TRBV30	TRBJ1-1	TRBD1	once	CAWKRGRGDTEAFF	TGTGCCTGGAAGAGGGGCAGGGGGGACACTGAAGCTTTCTTT
TRBV4-1	TRBJ1-2	TRBD1	once	CASSQGTRDRGRYGYTF	TGCGCCAGCAGCCAAGGAACCCGGGACAGGGGCCGCTATGGCTACACCTTC
TRBV9	TRBJ1-1	NA	NA	CASSLLSYTEAFF	TGTGCCAGCAGCCTTCTCTCTTACACTGAAGCTTTCTTT
TRBV18	TRBJ1-5	TRBD1	NA	CASSLRGPSGAGQPQHF	TGTGCCAGCTCACTGAGGGGGCCATCAGGGGCCGGTCAGCCCCAGCATTTT
TRBV6-6	TRBJ1-2	NA	NA	CASGGGGRGYTF	TGTGCCAGCGGGGGAGGGGGACGTGGCTACACCTTC
TRBV6-5	TRBJ1-1	NA	NA	CASSYTEAFF	TGTGCCAGCAGTTACACTGAAGCTTTCTTT
TRBV25-1	TRBJ1-5	NA	NA	CASNTNNQPQHF	TGTGCCAGCAACACCAACAATCAGCCCCAGCATTTT
TRBV24-1	TRBJ2-1	TRBD1	NA	CATSDPGTGGRNEQFF	TGTGCCACCAGTGACCCCGGGACAGGGGGCCGTAATGAGCAGTTCTTC
TRBV28	TRBJ1-4	TRBD1	NA	CASSPIDRGNEKLFF	TGTGCCAGCAGTCCCATCGACAGGGGGAACGAAAAACTGTTTTTT
TRBV29-1	TRBJ2-7	TRBD1	NA	CSVNTGTGNSYEQYF	TGCAGCGTTAACACCGGGACAGGGAACTCCTACGAGCAGTACTTC
TRBV3-1	TRBJ1-2	NA	NA	CASSQGAEYGYTF	TGTGCCAGCAGCCAAGGTGCAGAATATGGCTACACCTTC
TRBV10-3	TRBJ1-1	NA	NA	CAISESGLQNTEAFF	TGTGCCATCAGTGAGTCTGGACTCCAGAACACTGAAGCTTTCTTT
TRBV9	TRBJ2-3	TRBD2	NA	CASSVGGGSDTQYF	TGTGCCAGCAGCGTAGGCGGGGGGTCGGATACGCAGTATTTT
TRBV2	TRBJ2-1	NA	NA	CASSEQGITYNEQFF	TGTGCCAGCAGTGAACAGGGGATCACCTACAATGAGCAGTTCTTC
TRBV20-1	TRBJ2-2	NA	NA	CSASARVATGELFF	TGCAGTGCTAGTGCCAGGGTCGCCACCGGGGAGCTGTTTTTT
TRBV20-1	TRBJ2-1	TRBD2	NA	CSANPLAGVLFGNEQFF	TGCAGTGCTAACCCCTTAGCGGGAGTTTTGTTTGGGAATGAGCAGTTCTTC
TRBV18	TRBJ2-2	NA	NA	CASSPPVGGQQNTGELFF	TGTGCCAGCTCACCACCGGTGGGGGGCCAACAGAACACCGGGGAGCTGTTTTTT
TRBV21-1	TRBJ2-7	NA	NA	CASSKDPQGHEQYF	TGTGCCAGCAGCAAAGACCCTCAGGGGCACGAGCAGTACTTC
TRBV6-1	TRBJ2-1	TRBD2	NA	CASSFGGGLSEQFF	TGTGCCAGCAGCTTCGGGGGGGGGCTGAGTGAGCAGTTCTTC